What follows are 28 T cell receptor beta chains derived from one specimen sequenced in a study of glioma-infiltrating T cells after dendritic cell vaccination. TCRdb keeps only in-frame clones here, not all; method: immunoSEQ multiplex PCR. This table has roughly 100,000 clones, roughly 80% appearing once. The starting material was blood, obtained before dendritic cell vaccination. The receptor set was obtained from a human donor with glioblastoma.

The rearrangement joins TRBV13 to TRBJ1-5; TRBD1 is a possible D gene (6 bases). Trimming stripped 2 bases from V and 0 bases from J, with 17 bases between. From germline, CDR1 is PRHDT and CDR2 FYEKMQ (reference sequence). The CDR3 totals 18 residues. The CDR3 sequence is CASSLMARGEYSNQPQHF. CDR3 DNA sequence: TGTGCCAGCAGCTTAATGGCCAGGGGCGAATATAGCAATCAGCCCCAGCATTTT.

This chain connects TRBV7-9 to TRBJ1-4; D might be TRBD1 (5 bases). Germline assignment: CDR1 SEHNR and CDR2 FQNEAQ (reference sequence). The CDR3 runs 14 residues. V was shortened by 2 bases and J by 4 bases, with 8 bases between the two germline ends. The CDR3 DNA sequence: TGTGCCAGCAGCTTATCAGGGCTTAATGAAAAACTGTTTTTT. Protein: CASSLSGLNEKLFF.

This clone was observed a few times. V and J are TRBV4-2 and TRBJ2-2; 8 nucleotides agree with TRBD2. The CDR3 loop spans 16 amino acids. The V gene end was trimmed by 0 bases and the J gene end by 3 bases; junction bases not matched to a gene: 3. From germline, CDR1 is LGHNA and CDR2 YNFKEQ. CDR3 region: CASSQDPGGYTGELFF. The CDR3 bases are TGTGCCAGCAGCCAAGATCCGGGGGGGTACACCGGGGAGCTGTTTTTT.

The chain carries TRBV13 and TRBJ2-1, with 8 positions matching TRBD2. The germline CDR1 and CDR2 sequences are PRHDT and FYEKMQ (reference sequence). Trimming took 5 bases from V and 4 from J; bases not matched to a gene: 7. This CDR3 is 15 amino acids long. CDR3 amino acids: CASSATGGSYNEQFF. CDR3 nucleotides: TGTGCCAGCAGCGCCACGGGGGGGAGTTACAATGAGCAGTTCTTC.

The V and J genes are TRBV7-2 and TRBJ2-6; D not certain. CDR3 length equals 16 residues. Germline loops: CDR1 SGHTA, CDR2 FQGNSA. V was clipped by 0 bases and J by 1 base, with 7 bases between them. As DNA, the CDR3 is TGTGCCAGCAGCTTAGCGTCAGTATCTGGGGCCAACGTCCTGACTTTC. This gives the protein CASSLASVSGANVLTF.

The V gene is TRBV7-9, the J gene TRBJ1-2; D gene ambiguous. The CDR3 has 15 amino acids. V shed 0 bases and J shed 4 bases, with 12 bases lying between them. Germline V CDR1 and CDR2: SEHNR, FQNEAQ (reference sequence). CDR3 sequence (DNA): TGTGCCAGCAGCTTAGCTCTAGCGCTACCCTATGGCTACACCTTC. Protein sequence: CASSLALALPYGYTF.

This clone was seen just once. The chain employs TRBV19 and TRBJ2-1; TRBD1 matches 7 bases. The CDR3 has 13 amino acids. V was clipped by 6 bases and J by 8 bases; unmatched bases: 7. Germline V gene data show CDR1 as LNHDA and CDR2 as SQIVND (reference sequence). CDR3 region: CASSTTGLDEQFF. CDR3 coding DNA: TGTGCCAGTAGCACGACAGGGTTGGATGAGCAGTTCTTC.

This chain uses TRBV4-1 with TRBJ1-5; D unresolved. Germline V gives CDR1 MGHRA, CDR2 YSYEKL. CDR3 length: 15 residues. Trimming cost V 3 bases and J 2 bases, with 11 bases left between them. DNA for the CDR3: TGCGCCAGCAGCCAGGTTATTACAGGCAATCAGCCCCAGCATTTT. Translated: CASSQVITGNQPQHF.

The rearrangement links TRBV2 to TRBJ2-7; the D is unclear. The CDR3 runs 12 residues. CDR1 SNHLY and CDR2 FYNNEI come from the germline V gene. V was clipped by 7 bases and J by 3 bases, with 10 bases between them. CDR3 residues: CASNAGFYEQYF. The CDR3, as DNA: TGTGCCAGCAATGCAGGCTTCTACGAGCAGTACTTC.

Comment on this clone: The same CDR3 can be traced to other DNA sequences in this sample. The chain combines TRBV30 with TRBJ1-2; TRBD1 might be the D (6 bases). The CDR3 is 13 amino acids. The germline gives CDR1 GTSNPN, CDR2 SVGIG (reference sequence). V was clipped by 1 base and J by 2 bases, with 8 bases between them. The CDR3 bases are TGTGCCTGGAGTGCCACAGGGAACTATGGCTACACCTTC. Encoded protein: CAWSATGNYGYTF. Full variable domain (remainder filled in from reference TRBV30 and TRBJ1-2): SQTIHQWPATLVQPVGSPLSLECTVEGTSNPNLYWYRQAAGRGLQLLFYSVGIGQISSEVPQNLSASRPQDRQFILSSKKLLLSDSGFYLCAWSATGNYGYTFGSGTRLTVV.

This rearrangement joins TRBV7-2 to TRBJ2-5; D perhaps matches TRBD1 (5 bases). V shed 2 bases and J shed 0 bases, with 16 bases lying between them. This CDR3 has 17 residues. The germline gives CDR1 SGHTA, CDR2 FQGNSA. The CDR3 region is CASSLPKGAMYQETQYF. The CDR3 DNA sequence: TGTGCCAGCAGCTTACCAAAAGGGGCGATGTACCAAGAGACCCAGTACTTC.

V is TRBV4-1 and J is TRBJ2-7, with a tentative D call TRBD1 (6 bases). V shed 1 base and J shed 3 bases, with 16 bases lying between them. The CDR3 is 16 amino acids. Germline-derived CDR1 and CDR2 are MGHRA and YSYEKL. In nucleotides, the CDR3 is TGCGCCAGCAGCCAAGGGACCGGGACAAGAAGCTACGAGCAGTACTTC. It encodes CASSQGTGTRSYEQYF.

The chain couples TRBV7-2 to TRBJ2-7; the D gene is possibly TRBD1 (7 bases). Trimming removed 1 base from V and 5 bases from J, with 15 bases in between. This CDR3 contains 15 residues. Germline CDR1 and CDR2: SGHTA and FQGNSA. CDR3 in amino acids: CASSLGWRGRDEQYF. The CDR3 nucleotides are TGTGCCAGCAGCTTAGGATGGAGGGGGCGGGACGAGCAGTACTTC.

The chain is built from TRBV15 and TRBJ1-2, with D possibly matching TRBD1 (5 bases). CDR1 LNHNV and CDR2 YYDKDF come from the germline V gene (reference sequence). The CDR3 is made up of 13 amino acids. Trimming pared 7 bases from V and 3 bases from J, leaving 12 bases between. CDR3 region: CATTPGGDYGYTF. The CDR3 nucleotides read TGTGCCACCACCCCTGGGGGGGACTATGGCTACACCTTC.

The V call is TRBV30, the J call TRBJ2-4; no clear D. Per the germline V gene, CDR1 is GTSNPN and CDR2 is SVGIG (reference sequence). The CDR3 loop spans 16 amino acids. The V and J ends lost 3 bases and 1 base respectively, with 16 bases between them. The CDR3 reads CAWRSDIVEAKNIQYF. The CDR3 DNA follows: TGTGCCTGGAGGAGCGATATTGTCGAGGCCAAAAACATTCAGTACTTC. Using reference TRBV30 and TRBJ2-4 for the parts outside the CDR3, the full variable domain is SQTIHQWPATLVQPVGSPLSLECTVEGTSNPNLYWYRQAAGRGLQLLFYSVGIGQISSEVPQNLSASRPQDRQFILSSKKLLLSDSGFYLCAWRSDIVEAKNIQYFGAGTRLSVL.

The chain uses TRBV14 and TRBJ2-1; 9 nucleotides agree with TRBD2. The CDR3 is 15 residues long. CDR1 and CDR2 from the germline V gene are SGHDN and FVKESK. J gave up 5 bases and V 5 bases, and 7 bases lay outside the gene matches. The CDR3 protein is CASSVLAGMNNEQFF. DNA of the CDR3: TGTGCCAGCAGCGTGCTAGCGGGGATGAACAATGAGCAGTTCTTC. The full variable domain, rest sourced from reference TRBV14 and TRBJ2-1, is EAGVTQFPSHSVIEKGQTVTLRCDPISGHDNLYWYRRVMGKEIKFLLHFVKESKQDESGMPNNRFLAERTGGTYSTLKVQPAELEDSGVYFCASSVLAGMNNEQFFGPGTRLTVL.

The V call is TRBV29-1, the J call TRBJ1-2; possible D gene TRBD1, 5 bases. The ends were cut back, 3 bases at V and 5 bases at J, with 10 bases in the middle. The CDR3 contains 12 residues. CDR1 and CDR2 from the germline V gene are SQVTM and ANQGSEA. CDR3 amino acids: CSVEVRAYGYTF. CDR3 coding DNA: TGCAGCGTTGAGGTCAGGGCATATGGCTACACCTTC.

This clone was recorded once. The chain couples TRBV20-1 to TRBJ1-2; perhaps TRBD1 as D (5 bases). Germline CDR1 DFQATT, CDR2 SNEGSKA (reference sequence). Trimming stripped 3 bases from V and 8 bases from J, with 10 bases between. The CDR3 spans 11 residues. In DNA form, the CDR3 reads TGCAGTGCTAGTCGGAAGGGGGGCTACACCTTC. Encoded protein: CSASRKGGYTF.

J is TRBJ2-3 and V is TRBV7-6; 12 bases line up with TRBD1. The germline CDR1 and CDR2 sequences are SGHVS and FNYEAQ. J lost 5 bases, V lost 5 bases, and 5 bases had no gene match. The CDR3 totals 15 residues. This CDR3 is CASSRGTGGEDTQYF. CDR3 bases: TGTGCCAGCAGCCGCGGGACAGGGGGCGAAGATACGCAGTATTTT.

The chain employs TRBV30 and TRBJ1-1; D perhaps matches TRBD1 (6 bases). Per germline, CDR1 GTSNPN and CDR2 SVGIG (reference sequence). This CDR3 has 12 amino acids. The V and J ends lost 6 bases and 4 bases respectively, with 12 bases between them. CDR3 sequence: CACHRAATEAFF. CDR3 nucleotides: TGTGCCTGTCACAGGGCGGCCACTGAAGCTTTCTTT.

V and J are TRBV7-2 and TRBJ2-7; the D gene is possibly TRBD1 (6 bases). The CDR3 length is 12 residues. The germline gives CDR1 SGHTA, CDR2 FQGNSA. V shed 6 bases and J shed 3 bases, with 9 bases lying between them. CDR3 nucleotide sequence: TGTGCCAGCAGTTCACAGGGCTACGAGCAGTACTTC. It specifies CASSSQGYEQYF. Together with reference TRBV7-2 and TRBJ2-7, the CDR3 gives the full variable domain: GAGVSQSPSNKVTEKGKDVELRCDPISGHTALYWYRQSLGQGLEFLIYFQGNSAPDKSGLPSDRFSAERTGGSVSTLTIQRTQQEDSAVYLCASSSQGYEQYFGPGTRLTVT.

The chain combines TRBV10-2 with TRBJ1-1; 8 bases are a match to TRBD1. The germline CDR1 and CDR2 sequences are WSHSY and SAAADI. V was clipped by 0 bases and J by 2 bases; unmatched bases: 5. The CDR3 sequence is 16 residues long. In DNA form, the CDR3 reads TGCGCCAGCAGTGAGTCTAGGACAGGGATAAACACTGAAGCTTTCTTT. It specifies CASSESRTGINTEAFF.

This clone appeared once. The V and J genes are TRBV15 and TRBJ1-4, with TRBD1 matching 7 bases. The length of the CDR3 is 15 residues. Per germline, CDR1 LNHNV and CDR2 YYDKDF (reference sequence). Trimming cost V 3 bases and J 4 bases; bases outside gene matches: 5. This CDR3 reads CATSRDRKHNEKLFF. The CDR3 nucleotides read TGTGCCACCAGCAGGGACAGGAAACATAATGAAAAACTGTTTTTT.

The chain employs TRBV6-1 and TRBJ2-7, with a tentative D call TRBD1 (5 bases). Germline V CDR1 and CDR2: MNHNS, SASEGT. V was trimmed by 5 bases and J by 4 bases, leaving 18 bases between them. This CDR3 has 15 amino acids. CDR3 DNA: TGTGCCAGCAGTCTCTCCCAAGGGGCCGTTTACGAGCAGTACTTC. It is translated as CASSLSQGAVYEQYF.

This chain links TRBV19 with TRBJ2-2, with 11 positions matching TRBD1. CDR1 and CDR2 from the germline V gene are LNHDA and SQIVND (reference sequence). The CDR3 totals 15 residues. V lost 7 bases to trimming and J lost 6 bases; unmatched junction nucleotides: 7. CDR3 region: CASNQPGQGAGELFF. DNA of the CDR3: TGTGCCAGTAATCAACCGGGACAGGGGGCCGGGGAGCTGTTTTTT.

This clone was seen only a few times. This chain uses TRBV7-2 with TRBJ2-3; the match to TRBD2 covers 9 bases. The junction had 10 bases not matched to a gene; V was cut back by 0 bases and J by 6 bases. The germline V gene has CDR1 SGHTA and CDR2 FQGNSA. This CDR3 spans 17 amino acids. CDR3 region: CASSLAGAGAGGDTQYF. The CDR3 coding sequence is TGTGCCAGCAGCTTAGCTGGAGCGGGGGCGGGAGGGGATACGCAGTATTTT.

The gene calls are TRBV5-8 and TRBJ1-5; D gene unclear. CDR1 is SGHTS and CDR2 is YDEGEE in the germline V gene. The CDR3 totals 16 residues. V lost 0 bases, J lost 3 bases, and 13 bases lay in between. Written as DNA, the CDR3 is TGTGCCAGCAGCTTGGAAATGGCGGTGAACAATCAGCCCCAGCATTTT. Amino acid sequence: CASSLEMAVNNQPQHF.

This chain joins TRBV11-3 and TRBJ2-3, with 13 bases lining up with TRBD2. Germline V lookup: CDR1 SGHNT, CDR2 YENEEA. This CDR3 has 19 amino acids. J lost 0 bases, V lost 1 base, and 7 bases had no gene match. The chain's CDR3 is CASSLGRLAGGPSTDTQYF. Written as DNA, the CDR3 is TGTGCCAGCAGCTTAGGGAGACTAGCGGGGGGCCCTAGCACAGATACGCAGTATTTT.